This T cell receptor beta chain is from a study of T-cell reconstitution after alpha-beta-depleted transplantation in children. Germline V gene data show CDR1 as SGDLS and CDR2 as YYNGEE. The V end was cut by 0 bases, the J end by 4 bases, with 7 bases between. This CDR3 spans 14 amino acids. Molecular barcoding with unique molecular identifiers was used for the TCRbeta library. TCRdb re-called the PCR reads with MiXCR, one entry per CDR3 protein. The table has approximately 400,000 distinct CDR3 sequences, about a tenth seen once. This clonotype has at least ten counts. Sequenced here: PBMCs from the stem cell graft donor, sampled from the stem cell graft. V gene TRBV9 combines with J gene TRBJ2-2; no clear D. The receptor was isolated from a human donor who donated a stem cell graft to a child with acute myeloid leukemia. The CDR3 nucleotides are TGTGCCAGCAGCGTAGTTCAGGCCACCGGGGAGCTGTTTTTT. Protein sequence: CASSVVQATGELFF.